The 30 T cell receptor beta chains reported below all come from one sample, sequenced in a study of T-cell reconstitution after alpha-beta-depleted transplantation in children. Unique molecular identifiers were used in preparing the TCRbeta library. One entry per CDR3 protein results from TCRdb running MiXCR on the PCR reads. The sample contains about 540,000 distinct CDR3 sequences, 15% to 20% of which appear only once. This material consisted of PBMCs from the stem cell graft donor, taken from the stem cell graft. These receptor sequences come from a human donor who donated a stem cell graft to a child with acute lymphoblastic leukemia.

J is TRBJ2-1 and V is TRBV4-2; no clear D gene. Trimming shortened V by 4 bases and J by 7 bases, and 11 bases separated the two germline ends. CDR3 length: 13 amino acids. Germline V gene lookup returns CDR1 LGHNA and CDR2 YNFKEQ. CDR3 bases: TGTGCCAGCAGCCCCCCCCTGGGGAATGAGCAGTTCTTC. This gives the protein CASSPPLGNEQFF.

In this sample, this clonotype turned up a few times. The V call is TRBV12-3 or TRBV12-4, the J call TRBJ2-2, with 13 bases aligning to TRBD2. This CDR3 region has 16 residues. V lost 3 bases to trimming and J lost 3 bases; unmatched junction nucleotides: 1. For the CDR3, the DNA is TGTGCCAGCAGTTTCGGACTAGCGGGAGACACCGGGGAGCTGTTTTTT. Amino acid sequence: CASSFGLAGDTGELFF.

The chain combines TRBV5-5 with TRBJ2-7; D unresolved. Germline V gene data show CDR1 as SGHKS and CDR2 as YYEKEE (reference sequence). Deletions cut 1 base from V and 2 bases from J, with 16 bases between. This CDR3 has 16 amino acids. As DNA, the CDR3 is TGTGCCAGCAGCTTGATCTACGGAGTCTACGCCTACGAGCAGTACTTC. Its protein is CASSLIYGVYAYEQYF.

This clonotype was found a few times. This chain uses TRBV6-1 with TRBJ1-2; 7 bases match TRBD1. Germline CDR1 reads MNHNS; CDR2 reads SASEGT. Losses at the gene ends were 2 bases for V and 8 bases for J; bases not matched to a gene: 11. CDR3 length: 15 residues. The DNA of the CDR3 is TGTGCCAGCAGTGAACAAGAAGGGACAGAAGACGGCTACACCTTC. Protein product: CASSEQEGTEDGYTF.

The CDR3 reads CSAPYRGNTEAFF. The CDR3 nucleotides are TGCAGTGCACCTTACAGGGGGAACACTGAAGCTTTCTTT. The chain recombines TRBV20-1 with TRBJ1-1; 7 bases fit TRBD1. Germline assignment: CDR1 DFQATT and CDR2 SNEGSKA (reference sequence). This CDR3 is built from 13 residues. The junction had 5 bases not matched to a gene; V was cut back by 6 bases and J by 1 base.

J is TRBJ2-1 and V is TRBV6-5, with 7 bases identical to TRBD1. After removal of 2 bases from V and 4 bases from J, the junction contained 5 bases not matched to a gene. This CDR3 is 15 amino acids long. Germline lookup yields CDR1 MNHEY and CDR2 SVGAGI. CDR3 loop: CASSYETGNYNEQFF. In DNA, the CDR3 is TGTGCCAGCAGTTACGAGACAGGGAATTACAATGAGCAGTTCTTC.

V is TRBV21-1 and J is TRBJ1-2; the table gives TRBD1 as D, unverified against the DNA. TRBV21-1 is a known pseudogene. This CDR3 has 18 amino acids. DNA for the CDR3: TGTGCCAGCAGCAAAGGGGGTACAGGGGCGTCAGCTAACTATGGCTACACCTTC. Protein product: CASSKGGTGASANYGYTF.

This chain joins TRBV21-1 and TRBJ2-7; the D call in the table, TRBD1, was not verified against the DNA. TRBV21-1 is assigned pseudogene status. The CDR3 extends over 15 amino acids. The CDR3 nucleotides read TGTGCCAGCAGCAATTTTTGGGACAGGGTCTACGAGCAGTACTTC. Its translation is CASSNFWDRVYEQYF.

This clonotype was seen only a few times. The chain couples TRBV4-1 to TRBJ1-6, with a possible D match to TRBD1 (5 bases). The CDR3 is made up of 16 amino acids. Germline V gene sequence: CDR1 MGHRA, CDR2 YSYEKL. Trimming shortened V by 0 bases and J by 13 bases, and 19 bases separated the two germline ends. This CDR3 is CASSQDPPQGTAPLHF. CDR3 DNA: TGCGCCAGCAGCCAAGATCCCCCCCAGGGTACCGCTCCCCTCCACTTT.

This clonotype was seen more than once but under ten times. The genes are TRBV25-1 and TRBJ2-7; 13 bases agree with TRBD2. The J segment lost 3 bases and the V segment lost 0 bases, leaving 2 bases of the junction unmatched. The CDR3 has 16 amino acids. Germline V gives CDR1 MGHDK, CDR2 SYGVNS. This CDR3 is CASSEYGTSGIYEQYF. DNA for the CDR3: TGTGCCAGCAGTGAATATGGGACTAGCGGGATCTACGAGCAGTACTTC.

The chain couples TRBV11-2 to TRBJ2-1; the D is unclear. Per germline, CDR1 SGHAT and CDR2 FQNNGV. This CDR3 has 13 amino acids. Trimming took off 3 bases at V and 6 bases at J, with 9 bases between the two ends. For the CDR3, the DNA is TGTGCCAGCAGCTTTTCTGAATCCAATGAGCAGTTCTTC. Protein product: CASSFSESNEQFF.

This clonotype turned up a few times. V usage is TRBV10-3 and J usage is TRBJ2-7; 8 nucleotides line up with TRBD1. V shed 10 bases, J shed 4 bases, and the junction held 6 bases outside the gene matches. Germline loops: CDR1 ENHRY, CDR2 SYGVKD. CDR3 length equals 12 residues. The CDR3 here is CATGGQVYEQYF. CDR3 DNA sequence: TGTGCCACCGGGGGACAGGTTTACGAGCAGTACTTC.

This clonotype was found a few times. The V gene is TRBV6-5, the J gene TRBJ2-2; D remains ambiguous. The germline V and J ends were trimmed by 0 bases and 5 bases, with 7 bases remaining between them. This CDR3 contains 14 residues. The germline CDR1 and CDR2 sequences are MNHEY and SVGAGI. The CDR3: CASSYSIRTGELFF. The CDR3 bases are TGTGCCAGCAGTTACTCGATTAGGACCGGGGAGCTGTTTTTT.

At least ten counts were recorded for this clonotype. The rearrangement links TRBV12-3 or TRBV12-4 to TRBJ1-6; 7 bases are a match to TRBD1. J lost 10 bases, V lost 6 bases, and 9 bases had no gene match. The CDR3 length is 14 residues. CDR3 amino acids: CASSRTGFGSPLHF. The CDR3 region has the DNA TGTGCCAGCAGCCGGACAGGTTTTGGCTCACCCCTCCACTTT.

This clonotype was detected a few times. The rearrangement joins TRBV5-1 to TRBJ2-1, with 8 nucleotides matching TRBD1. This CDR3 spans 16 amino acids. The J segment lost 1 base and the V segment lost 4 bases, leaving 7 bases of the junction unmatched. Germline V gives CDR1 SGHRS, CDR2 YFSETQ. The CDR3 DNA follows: TGCGCCAGCAGCGGGGGACAGGTTTTGTCCTACAATGAGCAGTTCTTC. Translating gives CASSGGQVLSYNEQFF.

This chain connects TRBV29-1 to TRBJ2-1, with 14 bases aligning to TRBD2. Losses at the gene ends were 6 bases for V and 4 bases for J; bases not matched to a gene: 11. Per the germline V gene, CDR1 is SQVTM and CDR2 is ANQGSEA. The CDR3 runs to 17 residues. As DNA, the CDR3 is TGCAGCGTCGCCGCCGGGACTAGCGGGAGTTGGTACAATGAGCAGTTCTTC. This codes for CSVAAGTSGSWYNEQFF.

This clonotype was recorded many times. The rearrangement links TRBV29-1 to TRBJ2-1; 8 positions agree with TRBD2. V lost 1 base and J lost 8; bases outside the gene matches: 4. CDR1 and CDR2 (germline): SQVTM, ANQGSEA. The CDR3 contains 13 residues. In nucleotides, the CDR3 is TGCAGCGTTGAAGCGGGGGGGATGGATGAGCAGTTCTTC. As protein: CSVEAGGMDEQFF.

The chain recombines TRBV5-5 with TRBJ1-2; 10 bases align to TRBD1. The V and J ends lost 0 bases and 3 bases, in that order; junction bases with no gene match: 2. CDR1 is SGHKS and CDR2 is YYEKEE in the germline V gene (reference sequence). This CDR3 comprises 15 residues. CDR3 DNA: TGTGCCAGCAGCTTGGTGGACAGGGGGGACTATGGCTACACCTTC. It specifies CASSLVDRGDYGYTF.

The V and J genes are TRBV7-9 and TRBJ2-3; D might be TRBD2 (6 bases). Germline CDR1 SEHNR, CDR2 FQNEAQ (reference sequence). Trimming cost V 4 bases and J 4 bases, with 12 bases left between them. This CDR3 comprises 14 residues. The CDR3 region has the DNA TGTGCCAGCAGCTCACTAGGAGGGGCAGATACGCAGTATTTT. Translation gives CASSSLGGADTQYF. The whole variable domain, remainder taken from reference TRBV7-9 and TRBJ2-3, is DTGVSQNPRHKITKRGQNVTFRCDPISEHNRLYWYRQTLGQGPEFLTYFQNEAQLEKSRLLSDRFSAERPKGSFSTLEIQRTEQGDSAMYLCASSSLGGADTQYFGPGTRLTVL.

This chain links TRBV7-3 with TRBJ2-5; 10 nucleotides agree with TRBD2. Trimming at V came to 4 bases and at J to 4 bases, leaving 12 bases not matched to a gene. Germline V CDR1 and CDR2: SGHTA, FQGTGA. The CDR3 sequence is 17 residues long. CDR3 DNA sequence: TGTGCCAGCAGCTCTAGCGGGGGAGGTATTTCGGGAGAGACCCAGTACTTC. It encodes CASSSSGGGISGETQYF.

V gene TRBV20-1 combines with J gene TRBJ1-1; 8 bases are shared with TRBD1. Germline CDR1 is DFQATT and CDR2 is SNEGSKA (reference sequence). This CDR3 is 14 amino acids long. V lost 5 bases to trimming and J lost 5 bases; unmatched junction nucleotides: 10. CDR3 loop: CSAPGGGWETEAFF. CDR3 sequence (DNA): TGCAGTGCTCCAGGGGGCGGTTGGGAGACTGAAGCTTTCTTT.

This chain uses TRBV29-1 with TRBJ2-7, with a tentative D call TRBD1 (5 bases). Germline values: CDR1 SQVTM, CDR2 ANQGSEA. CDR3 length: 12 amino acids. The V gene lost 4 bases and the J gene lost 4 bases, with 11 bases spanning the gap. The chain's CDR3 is CSVGDSRYEQYF. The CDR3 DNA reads TGCAGCGTTGGTGACAGCCGTTACGAGCAGTACTTC.

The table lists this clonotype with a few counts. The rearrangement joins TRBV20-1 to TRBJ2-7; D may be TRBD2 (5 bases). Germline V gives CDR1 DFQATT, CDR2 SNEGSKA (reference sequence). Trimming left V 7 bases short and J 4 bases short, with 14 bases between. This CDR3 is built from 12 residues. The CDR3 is CSVDSARYEQYF. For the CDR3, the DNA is TGCAGTGTCGATAGCGCCAGATACGAGCAGTACTTC.

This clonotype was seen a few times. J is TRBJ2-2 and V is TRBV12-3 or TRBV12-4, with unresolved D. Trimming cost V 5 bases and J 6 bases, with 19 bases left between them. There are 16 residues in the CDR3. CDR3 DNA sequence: TGTGCCAGCAGTCCCCGGACCCCGAAGGAATCCGGGGAGCTGTTTTTT. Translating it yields CASSPRTPKESGELFF.

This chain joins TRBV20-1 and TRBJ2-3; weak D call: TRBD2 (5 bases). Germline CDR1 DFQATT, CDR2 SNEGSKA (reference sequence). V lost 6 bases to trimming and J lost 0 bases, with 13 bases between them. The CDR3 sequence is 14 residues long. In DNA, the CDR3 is TGCAGTGCCCCCCGCGGAGGTAGCACAGATACGCAGTATTTT. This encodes CSAPRGGSTDTQYF.

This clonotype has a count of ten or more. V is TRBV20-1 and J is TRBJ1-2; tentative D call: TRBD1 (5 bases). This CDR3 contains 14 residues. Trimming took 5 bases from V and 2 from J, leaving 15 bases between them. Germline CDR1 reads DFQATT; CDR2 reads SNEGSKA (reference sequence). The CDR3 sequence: CSARDSGRNYGYTF. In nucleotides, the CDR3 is TGCAGTGCTCGGGACTCAGGCCGGAACTATGGCTACACCTTC.

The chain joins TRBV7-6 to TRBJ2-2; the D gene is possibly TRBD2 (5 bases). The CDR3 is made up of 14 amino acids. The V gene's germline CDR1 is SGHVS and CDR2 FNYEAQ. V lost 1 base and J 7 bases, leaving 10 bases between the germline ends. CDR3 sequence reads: CASSLELGVGELFF. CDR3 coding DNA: TGTGCCAGCAGCTTAGAGCTCGGGGTCGGGGAGCTGTTTTTT. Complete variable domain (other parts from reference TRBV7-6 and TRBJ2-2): GAGVSQSPRYKVTKRGQDVALRCDPISGHVSLYWYRQALGQGPEFLTYFNYEAQQDKSGLPNDRFSAERPEGSISTLTIQRTEQRDSAMYRCASSLELGVGELFFGEGSRLTVL.

CDR3 loop: CASSQPGLAGDRQETQYF. The CDR3 DNA sequence: TGTGCCAGCAGCCAGCCGGGACTAGCGGGCGATCGCCAAGAGACCCAGTACTTC. This sequence joins TRBV5-6 and TRBJ2-5; 12 bases match TRBD2. The V segment lost 4 bases and the J segment 1 base; nucleotides outside the gene matches: 11. Germline CDR1 is SGHDT and CDR2 is YYEEEE. This CDR3 region has 18 residues.

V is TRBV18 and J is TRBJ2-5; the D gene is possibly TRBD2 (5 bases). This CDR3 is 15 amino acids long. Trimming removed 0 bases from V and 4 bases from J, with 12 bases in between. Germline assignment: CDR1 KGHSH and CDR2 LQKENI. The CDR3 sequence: CASSPPANAGETQYF. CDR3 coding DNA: TGTGCCAGCTCACCACCTGCCAACGCGGGAGAGACCCAGTACTTC.

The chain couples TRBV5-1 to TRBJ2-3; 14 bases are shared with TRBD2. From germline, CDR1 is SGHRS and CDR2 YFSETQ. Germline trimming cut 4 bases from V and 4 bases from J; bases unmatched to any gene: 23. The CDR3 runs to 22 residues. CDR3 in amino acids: CASSPNSYLGLAGGLAPDTQYF. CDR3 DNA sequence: TGCGCCAGCAGCCCAAACTCCTACCTAGGACTAGCGGGAGGACTAGCCCCAGATACGCAGTATTTT.